A selection of T cell receptor beta chains follows, all from one sample in a study of tumor-infiltrating lymphocytes in primary liver carcinoma. TCRdb reprocessed the multiplex PCR reads with MiXCR, giving one entry per CDR3 protein. Of fewer than 250,000 distinct CDR3 sequences listed, around four fifths are singletons. Sample: tumor tissue from primary liver carcinoma. The source of these receptors is a man between 40 and 49 years old with primary liver carcinoma and hepatitis B virus infection. Each CDR3 is given with its conserved first and last residue. The D gene is left open where the match is weak. Only some rows state a clone size, as once, few, many or a class for expanded clones.

j_call v_call d_call clone_size cdr3_nt cdr3_aa
TRBJ1-3 TRBV29-1 - - TGCAGTGTTGAAGTGGGTGGAAACACCATATATTTT CSVEVGGNTIYF
TRBJ2-3 TRBV10-3 TRBD2 - TGTGCCATCAGTGTATCCTCAATGACTAGCGGGGTCACAGATACGCAGTATTTT CAISVSSMTSGVTDTQYF
TRBJ2-7 TRBV4-3 - - TGCCCCAGCAGCACCAACGACAGCACCTACGAGCACTACTTC CPSSTNDSTYEHYF
TRBJ2-3 TRBV5-1 - few TGCGCCAGCAGCGAGTACATCTCTAGCACAGATACGCAGTATTTT CASSEYISSTDTQYF
TRBJ2-5 TRBV4-3 - - TGCGCCAGCAGCCGAGAACGGCTAGCGAGACAAGAGACCCAGTACTTC CASSRERLARQETQYF
TRBJ2-2 TRBV11-1 - once TGTGCTAGCAGCTTCTGGGACACCGGGGGGCTGTTTTTT CASSFWDTGGLFF
TRBJ1-2 TRBV4-1 - - TGCGCCAGCAGCCAAGAAGGAGTCCACTATGGCTACACCTTC CASSQEGVHYGYTF
TRBJ2-1 TRBV29-1 - - TGTAGCGACGCCCGGGTCTTCACGAGGGAGCAGTTCTTC CSDARVFTREQFF
TRBJ2-5 TRBV5-6 TRBD1 - TGTGCCAGCAGCCCAGCGACAGGGGGCGCGACCCAGTACTTC CASSPATGGATQYF
TRBJ2-7 TRBV30 TRBD1 - TGTGCATGTAGAGACAGGGGCTACGAGCAGTACTTC CACRDRGYEQYF
TRBJ2-1 TRBV11-2 TRBD1 - TGTGCCAGCAGTTTGACAGGACAGGCTGGCCCCTACAATGAGCAGTTCTTC CASSLTGQAGPYNEQFF
TRBJ2-7 TRBV12-5 - - TGTGCCAGTGATGTGACCGGTTCCTACGGGCAGTACTTC CASDVTGSYGQYF
TRBJ2-7 TRBV29-1 - few TGCAGCGTTGAAGGGGAGTCGACTAGAGGGGACTACGAGCAGTACTTC CSVEGESTRGDYEQYF
TRBJ2-6 TRBV4-1 - - TGCGCCAGGAGCCAAGATTTAGACAGTTCCGACTCTGGGGCCAACGTCATGACTTTC CARSQDLDSSDSGANVMTF
TRBJ2-5 TRBV6-2/TRBV6-3 - - TGTGCCAGCAGTGCGGAACAGGGTCCGCAAGAGACCCAGTACTTC CASSAEQGPQETQYF
TRBJ2-1 TRBV28 - many TGTGCCAGCAGCCTCGACATAGGGAGCTCCTACAATGAGCAGTTCTTC CASSLDIGSSYNEQFF
TRBJ2-4 TRBV11-1 TRBD1 - TGTGCCAGCGGCTTTCCTGGGACAGGCGGGACCAAAAACATTCAGTACTTC CASGFPGTGGTKNIQYF
TRBJ2-1 TRBV7-7 TRBD2 - TGTGCTAGCAGCTTTCCCCGCTTCTATGGACTAGCGGGAGATGAGCAGTTCTTC CASSFPRFYGLAGDEQFF
TRBJ2-1 TRBV6-2/TRBV6-3 - - TGTACCAGCAGTTACTGGCCGAATGAGCAGTTCTTC CTSSYWPNEQFF
TRBJ2-4 TRBV28 - many TGTGCCAGCAGTACATACCGGGCCAAGGCCAAAAACATTCAGTACTTC CASSTYRAKAKNIQYF